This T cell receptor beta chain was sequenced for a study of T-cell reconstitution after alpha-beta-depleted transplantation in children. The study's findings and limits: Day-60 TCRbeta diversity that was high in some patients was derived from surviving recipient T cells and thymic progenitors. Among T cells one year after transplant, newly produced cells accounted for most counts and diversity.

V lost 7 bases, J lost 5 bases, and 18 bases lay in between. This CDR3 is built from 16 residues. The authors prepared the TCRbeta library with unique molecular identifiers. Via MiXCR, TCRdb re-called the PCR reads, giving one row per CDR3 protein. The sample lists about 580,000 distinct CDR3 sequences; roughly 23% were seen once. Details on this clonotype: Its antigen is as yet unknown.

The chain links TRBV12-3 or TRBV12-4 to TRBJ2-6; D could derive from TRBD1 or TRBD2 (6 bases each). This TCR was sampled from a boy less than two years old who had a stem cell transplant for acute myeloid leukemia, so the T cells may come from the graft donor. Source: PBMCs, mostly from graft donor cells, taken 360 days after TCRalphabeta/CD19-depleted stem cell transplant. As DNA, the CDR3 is TGTGCCAGCACCATAGGGGGGCTAATCTGGGCCAACGTCCTGACTTTC. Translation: CASTIGGLIWANVLTF.